Below are 2 T cell receptor beta chains sequenced from a single sample in a study of high-grade serous ovarian cancer treatment subgroups. This table comes from immunoSEQ multiplex PCR, and its TCRdb copy is limited to in-frame clones, with some not included. Of roughly 3,000 clones detected, 50% to 70% appear once; the ten largest clones hold about 9.6%. Tumor samples were obtained before definitive surgery or chemotherapy. Sequencing was performed on tumor tissue. These receptors were taken from a human donor with high-grade serous ovarian cancer.

The chain recombines TRBV13 with TRBJ1-3, with D perhaps TRBD1 (6 bases). V lost 9 bases and J 0 bases, leaving 18 bases between the germline ends. CDR3 length: 16 amino acids. Germline CDR1 and CDR2: PRHDT and FYEKMQ (reference sequence). The CDR3 DNA reads as TGTGCCAGTACGACACAGGGACGAACCTCTGGAAACACCATATATTTT. Translation: CASTTQGRTSGNTIYF.

This clone was picked up a small number of times. The gene calls are TRBV5-4 and TRBJ2-5; TRBD1 agrees at 9 bases. Germline trimming cut 2 bases from V and 3 bases from J; bases unmatched to any gene: 8. Germline CDR1 is SGHNT and CDR2 is YYREEE (reference sequence). This CDR3 has 16 amino acids. CDR3 DNA sequence: TGTGCCAGCAGCTTTGATCTAGGACAGGGGAAAGAGACCCAGTACTTC. Translated, it gives CASSFDLGQGKETQYF.